This T cell receptor beta chain was captured in a study of T cell clonality in common variable immunodeficiency (dated by TCRdb to the mid-2010s). The full study reports these points: According to the authors, finding the cause of the higher clonality in CVID would require sequencing the repertoires of T cell subpopulations. CVID TCRbeta sequences reportedly showed fewer deletions and N-nucleotide insertions and lacked highly modified clones with 13 or more V deletions. Correlations between repertoire features and clinical complications were limited by patient heterogeneity within the CVID cohort. TCRbeta clonality was higher in CVID subjects than in healthy controls (t-test p = 0.018), and the increase was most characteristic of about a third of subjects. Even though DNA input was the same, control samples had an average of about 89,000 unique sequences each, compared with 25,000 to 35,000 in CVID samples. CVID subjects shared fewer TCRbeta clones with each other than healthy controls did (p < 0.0001).

The CDR3 goes from the cysteine to the phenylalanine over 14 residues. The DNA covers only part of the CDR3, 33 bases in frame from base 1. CDR1 KGHSH and CDR2 LQKENI were looked up in the germline V gene. Trimming leaves V shorter by 5 bases and J shorter by 2 bases, with the junction holding 5 bases beyond the gene matches. Standard criteria, namely reduction of serum IgG, IgA and/or IgM below the normal range together with specific antibody deficiency, were applied for the diagnosis of CVID. There were about 45 subjects in the CVID group (roughly 30 male and 15 or so female), ranging in age from roughly 9 to 65 years, with a mean age of around 40. Both CVID patients and healthy controls were predominantly of Caucasian heritage. Replacement immunoglobulin therapy had been administered to all CVID subjects for at least one year at the time of study participation. No CVID subject was ill or taking immunomodulatory or immunosuppressive medication when blood was collected. From each donor, about 5 to 8.5 ml of heparinized peripheral whole blood was collected. TCRbeta CDR3 repertoires were sequenced from genomic DNA of adults with common variable immune deficiency (CVID) and healthy adult controls. Diluted blood was density-centrifuged over Hypaque 1077 or Ficoll-Paque to isolate peripheral blood mononuclear cells. Genomic DNA was obtained from unsorted mononuclear cells using either Qiagen column purification or a centrifugation-based method.

Worth noting for this clone: This receptor's antigen is unknown. The read comes to an end 3 residues before the CDR3 does, leaving the germline J gene to fill in the end.

CVID samples and control samples contributed equivalent amounts of genomic DNA as sequencing input. For every sample, a 60 bp segment covering the rearranged TCRbeta CDR3 region was amplified and then sequenced. The immunoSEQ assay, a bias-corrected multiplex PCR combined with high-throughput sequencing, was used for TCRbeta amplification. Per the authors' processing: Every unique nucleotide sequence was considered a clone and was annotated with V, D and J genes, copy number and frequency. Sequences were labeled productive if in frame, and non-productive if out of frame or containing stop codons. As previously described, clonality was computed from Shannon's entropy. The predicted amino acid sequences of productive clones were used to derive the mean CDR3 Kyte-Doolittle hydropathy. The R hclust function was used to hierarchically cluster scaled V gene usage with Manhattan distance and complete linkage. To assess clone sharing by CDR3 amino acid sequence, 12 repertoires per group were resampled over 100 rounds. The repertoires were searched for 60 to 75 published EBV-specific TCRbeta sequences and 200 to 300 published CMV-specific TCRbeta sequences. Two CVID samples yielding fewer than 10,000 sequences were excluded from analysis, leaving a few dozen CVID repertoires. TCRdb's version of the immuneACCESS table is confined to in-frame rearrangements and falls short of the full clone set. An unresolved V gene accounts for under half of the shortfall where checked; the remainder is of unknown origin. V, J and clone size were drawn from that table, and D and trimming were deduced from the DNA. The sample comprises 11,000 to 15,000 clones, and every one was counted more than once. The ten top clones hold 8.5% to 10% of the sample.

Specimen: peripheral blood mononuclear cells. The sequence links TRBV18 to TRBJ2-7; 8 bases in the middle match TRBD2. This receptor was obtained from a human donor with common variable immunodeficiency. CDR3 DNA (partial): TGTGCCAGCTCAAAAGAAGCGGGGGCCTACGAG. Translation gives CASSKEAGAYE. The full CDR3 is CASSKEAGAYEQYF. When the CDR3 is completed using the reference TRBV18 and TRBJ2-7 genes on either side, the full variable domain is NAGVMQNPRHLVRRRGQEARLRCSPMKGHSHVYWYRQLPEEGLKFMVYLQKENIIDESGMPKERFSAEFPKEGPSILRIQQVVRGDSAAYFCASSKEAGAYEQYFGPGTRLTVT.